The present T cell receptor (beta chain) was sequenced within a study of blood T cell repertoires in COVID-19 (dated by TCRdb to 2019 to 2021). General notes on the study: Samples from collaborators originated in the United States, Italy and Spain and spanned both the acute and convalescent phases of COVID-19. The material from the prospective study consisted of cDNA or gDNA derived from T cells, B-cell-depleted T cells, or PBMCs. HLA class I and class II types, where available, came from metadata supplied by the sample provider rather than from assay-based typing. The samples were drawn from the first 160 participants of the ongoing ImmuneRACE study and from 950 to 1,500 subjects provided by 6 global collaborators. The sample metadata nearly always contained a de-identified subject ID, COVID-19 status, age in years and sex. The dataset comprised deeply sampled blood TCRbeta repertoires from subjects exposed to, actively infected with, or recovered from COVID-19. The repertoires were made available in a free public database intended to serve as a resource for research on the immune response to SARS-CoV-2.

The sample holds one count of this clone. The antigen it recognizes is unknown. No base qualities exist here, and no much larger clone lies one base off it. Study-wide conclusions, independent of this receptor: The quantity of clinical and demographic metadata differed by source and by participant and was supplied without curation.

From cysteine to phenylalanine, the CDR3 is 13 amino acids long. Only the CDR3 portion is preserved as DNA: 39 bases, with reading frame beginning at the first base. Trimming removed 7 bases from V and 6 bases from J; the gene matches leave 6 bases unexplained. TCRbeta CDR3 regions were amplified from genomic DNA using the immunoSEQ Assay, a bias-controlled multiplex PCR. The study's own analysis went as follows. The number of nucleated cells in each sample was estimated by amplification of reference gene primers within the assay. To quantify the absolute abundance of each unique TCRbeta CDR3 rearrangement, sequence reads were collapsed and filtered. For each sample, productive Simpson clonality was calculated as the square root of Simpson's diversity index across productive rearrangements. TCRdb holds this immuneACCESS table with in-frame rearrangements only. Some clones are missing; in checked studies, unresolved V genes explain under half, and the rest has no known cause. V and J calls plus clone size are reproduced from that table; the DNA served to infer D and trimming. This sample is represented by fewer than 130,000 clones; over 65% of them were singletons. About 3.7% of the sample comes from the top ten.

The collaborating institutions used their own protocols to collect whole blood in K2EDTA tubes. For TCRbeta analysis, collaborators shipped samples in one of three forms: frozen whole blood, isolated PBMCs, or DNA extracted from either of those sample types. Recombination linked TRBV12-3 or TRBV12-4 to TRBJ2-7; 10 of the junction bases match TRBD2. Sample: peripheral blood. The clonotype comes from an elderly woman with acute or convalescent COVID-19. DNA sequence: TGTGCCAGCACCACGGGACTAGCGAGCGAGCAGTACTTC. Its coded protein is CASTTGLASEQYF.